One and the same sample provided the 7 T cell receptor beta chains below, sequenced in a study of PD-L1 blockade in urothelial cancer. The repertoire was sequenced with immunoSEQ multiplex PCR; TCRdb's copy has only in-frame clones and lacks some. The sample has about 56,000 clones; more than 70% are singletons. The material was PBMCs, obtained around atezolizumab (anti-PD-L1) treatment. These receptors were taken from a man in his forties or fifties with urothelial cancer.

The chain has TRBV25-1 and TRBJ2-1, with D perhaps TRBD2 (6 bases). Trimming removed 8 bases from V and 9 bases from J, with 14 bases in between. This CDR3 spans 12 amino acids. Germline CDR1 reads MGHDK; CDR2 reads SYGVNS. For the CDR3, the DNA is TGTGCCAGCCGGAGGGGTTTAAGTGAGCAGTTCTTC. Protein sequence: CASRRGLSEQFF.

This clone came up once. The chain employs TRBV7-2 and TRBJ1-2; TRBD1 matches 10 bases. CDR3 length: 15 amino acids. With 5 bases clipped from V and 4 bases from J, the junction kept 7 bases outside the gene matches. The germline V gene has CDR1 SGHTA and CDR2 FQGNSA. The CDR3 DNA is TGTGCCAGCAGCATTGGACAGGGGGTAGGCTATGGCTACACCTTC. Translating it yields CASSIGQGVGYGYTF.

The rearrangement uses TRBV29-1 and TRBJ2-1; no reliable D call. Germline values: CDR1 SQVTM, CDR2 ANQGSEA. V was shortened by 3 bases and J by 7 bases, with 13 bases between the two germline ends. The CDR3 consists of 13 residues. This chain's CDR3 is CSVEVLVWNEQFF. The CDR3 DNA reads TGCAGCGTTGAGGTGCTAGTTTGGAATGAGCAGTTCTTC.

This clone came up once. The chain carries TRBV4-1 and TRBJ2-1; 10 nucleotides match TRBD2. This CDR3 has 18 amino acids. Looked up from germline, CDR1 is MGHRA and CDR2 is YSYEKL. V lost 1 base and J lost 5; bases outside the gene matches: 11. The CDR3 protein is CASSQGTSGTPGDNEQFF. DNA for the CDR3: TGCGCCAGCAGCCAAGGGACTAGCGGAACCCCCGGGGACAATGAGCAGTTCTTC.

CDR3 nucleotides: TGTGCCAGCAGCTTAGTCGTAGGGGCCGGGGAGCTGTTTTTT. It specifies CASSLVVGAGELFF. The J gene is TRBJ2-2, the V gene TRBV27; a possible D gene is TRBD1 (5 bases). V lost 6 bases to trimming and J lost 6 bases, with 14 bases between them. This CDR3 has 14 residues. Germline V lookup: CDR1 MNHEY, CDR2 SMNVEV (reference sequence).

This chain connects TRBV5-1 to TRBJ2-5; 10 bases agree with TRBD2. The junction had 9 bases not matched to a gene; V was cut back by 6 bases and J by 1 base. From germline, CDR1 is SGHRS and CDR2 YFSETQ. CDR3 length: 16 amino acids. Here the CDR3 DNA reads TGCGCCAGCAACCCGGGGGCTAGCGGGGGCCAAGAGACCCAGTACTTC. It codes for CASNPGASGGQETQYF.

V and J are TRBV19 and TRBJ2-1, with D maybe TRBD2 (5 bases). V was cut by 1 base and J by 7 bases, with 11 bases left in between. CDR1 and CDR2 (germline): LNHDA, SQIVND (reference sequence). This CDR3 has 14 residues. The CDR3 reads CASSIGGLGNEQFF. For the CDR3, the DNA is TGTGCCAGTAGTATAGGAGGACTGGGGAATGAGCAGTTCTTC.